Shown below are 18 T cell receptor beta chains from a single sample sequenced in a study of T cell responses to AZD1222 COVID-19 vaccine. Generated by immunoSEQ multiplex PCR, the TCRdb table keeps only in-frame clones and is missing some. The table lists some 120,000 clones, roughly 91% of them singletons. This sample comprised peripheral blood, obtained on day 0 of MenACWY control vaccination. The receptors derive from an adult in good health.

The CDR3 DNA follows: TGTGCCAGCAGCTTTGGCGGAACCGGGGAGCTGTTTTTT. Translated, it gives CASSFGGTGELFF. V and J are TRBV7-9 and TRBJ2-2, with no clear D. The CDR3 totals 13 residues. The V end lost 3 bases, the J end lost 5 bases, and 7 bases lay between the germline ends. Looked up from germline, CDR1 is SEHNR and CDR2 is FQNEAQ (reference sequence).

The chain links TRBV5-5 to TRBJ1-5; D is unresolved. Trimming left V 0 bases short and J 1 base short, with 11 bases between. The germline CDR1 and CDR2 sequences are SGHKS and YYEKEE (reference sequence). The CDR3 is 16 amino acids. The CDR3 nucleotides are TGTGCCAGCAGCTTGGAGGGAGGGTGGAGCAATCAGCCCCAGCATTTT. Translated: CASSLEGGWSNQPQHF.

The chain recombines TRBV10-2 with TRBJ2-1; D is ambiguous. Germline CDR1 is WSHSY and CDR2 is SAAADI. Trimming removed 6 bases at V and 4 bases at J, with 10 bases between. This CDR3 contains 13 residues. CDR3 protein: CASRQSDYNEQFF. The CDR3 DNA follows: TGCGCCAGCAGGCAAAGCGATTACAATGAGCAGTTCTTC.

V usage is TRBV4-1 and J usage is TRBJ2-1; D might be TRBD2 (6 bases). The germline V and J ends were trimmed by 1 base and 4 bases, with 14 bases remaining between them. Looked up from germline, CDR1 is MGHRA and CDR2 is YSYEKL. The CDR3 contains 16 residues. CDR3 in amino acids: CASSQGYSGGYNEQFF. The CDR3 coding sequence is TGCGCCAGCAGCCAAGGGTATAGCGGAGGATACAATGAGCAGTTCTTC.

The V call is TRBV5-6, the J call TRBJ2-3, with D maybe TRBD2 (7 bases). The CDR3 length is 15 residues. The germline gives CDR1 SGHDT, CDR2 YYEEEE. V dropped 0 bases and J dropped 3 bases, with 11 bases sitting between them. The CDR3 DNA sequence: TGTGCCAGCAGCTTGGCGGGGGGCGGGACAGATACGCAGTATTTT. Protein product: CASSLAGGGTDTQYF.

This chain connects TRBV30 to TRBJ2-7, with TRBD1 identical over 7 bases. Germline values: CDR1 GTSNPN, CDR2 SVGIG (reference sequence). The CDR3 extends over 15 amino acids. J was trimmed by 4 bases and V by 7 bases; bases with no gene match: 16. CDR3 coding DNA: TGTGCCTACCAAGGCGGTCTGAGACAGGGATACGAGCAGTACTTC. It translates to CAYQGGLRQGYEQYF.

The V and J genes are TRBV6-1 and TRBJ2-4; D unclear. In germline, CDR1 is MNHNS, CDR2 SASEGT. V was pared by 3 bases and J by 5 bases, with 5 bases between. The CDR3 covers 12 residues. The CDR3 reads CASSEPQNIQYF. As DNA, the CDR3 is TGTGCCAGCAGTGAGCCACAAAACATTCAGTACTTC.

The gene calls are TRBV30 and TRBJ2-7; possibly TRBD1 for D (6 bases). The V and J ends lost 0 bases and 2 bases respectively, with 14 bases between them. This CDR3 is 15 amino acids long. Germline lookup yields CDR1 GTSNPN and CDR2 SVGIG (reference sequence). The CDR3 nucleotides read TGTGCCTGGAGTGTAGGGACACTGAGAACCTACGAGCAGTACTTC. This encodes CAWSVGTLRTYEQYF.

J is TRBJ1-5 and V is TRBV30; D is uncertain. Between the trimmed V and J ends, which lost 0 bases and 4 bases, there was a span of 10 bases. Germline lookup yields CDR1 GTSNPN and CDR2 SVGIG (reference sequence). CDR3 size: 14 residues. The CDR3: CAWSVSSFNQPQHF. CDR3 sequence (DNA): TGTGCCTGGAGTGTGTCCAGTTTTAATCAGCCCCAGCATTTT. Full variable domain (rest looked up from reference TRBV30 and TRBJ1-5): SQTIHQWPATLVQPVGSPLSLECTVEGTSNPNLYWYRQAAGRGLQLLFYSVGIGQISSEVPQNLSASRPQDRQFILSSKKLLLSDSGFYLCAWSVSSFNQPQHFGDGTRLSIL.

The chain's CDR3 is CASSRIWGWADTQYF. The CDR3, as DNA: TGTGCCAGCAGCCGAATCTGGGGTTGGGCAGATACGCAGTATTTT. V gene TRBV6-5 combines with J gene TRBJ2-3, with no clear D. Germline CDR1 and CDR2: MNHEY and SVGAGI. V was pared by 6 bases and J by 4 bases, with 17 bases between. This CDR3 has 15 residues.

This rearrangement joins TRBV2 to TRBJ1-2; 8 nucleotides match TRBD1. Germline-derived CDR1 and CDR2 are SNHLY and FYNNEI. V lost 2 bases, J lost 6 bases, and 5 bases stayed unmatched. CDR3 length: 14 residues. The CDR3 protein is CASSETGQGNGYTF. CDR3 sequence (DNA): TGTGCCAGCAGTGAAACTGGACAGGGTAATGGCTACACCTTC.

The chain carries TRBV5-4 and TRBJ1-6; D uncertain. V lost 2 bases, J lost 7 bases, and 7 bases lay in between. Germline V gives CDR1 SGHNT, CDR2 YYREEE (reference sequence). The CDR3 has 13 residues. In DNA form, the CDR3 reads TGTGCCAGCAGCTTTTCGGAAAATTCACCCCTCCACTTT. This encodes CASSFSENSPLHF.

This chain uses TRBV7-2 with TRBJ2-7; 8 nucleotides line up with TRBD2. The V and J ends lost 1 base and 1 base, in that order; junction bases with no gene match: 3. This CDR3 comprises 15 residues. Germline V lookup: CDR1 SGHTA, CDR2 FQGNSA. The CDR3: CASSLGAGGSYEQYF. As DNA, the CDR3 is TGTGCCAGCAGCTTAGGGGCGGGAGGTTCCTACGAGCAGTACTTC.

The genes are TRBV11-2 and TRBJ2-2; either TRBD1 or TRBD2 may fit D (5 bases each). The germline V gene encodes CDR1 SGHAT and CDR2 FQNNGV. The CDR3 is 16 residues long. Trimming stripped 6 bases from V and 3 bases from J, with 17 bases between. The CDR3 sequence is CASRTIKGRDTGELFF. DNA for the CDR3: TGTGCCAGCAGGACCATTAAGGGGCGGGACACCGGGGAGCTGTTTTTT.

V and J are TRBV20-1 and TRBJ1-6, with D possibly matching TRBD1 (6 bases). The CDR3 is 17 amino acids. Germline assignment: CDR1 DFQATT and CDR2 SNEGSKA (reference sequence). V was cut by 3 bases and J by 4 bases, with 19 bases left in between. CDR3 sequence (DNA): TGCAGTGCTAGTGTACAGGGAGTTTGGGGATATAATTCACCCCTCCACTTT. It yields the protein CSASVQGVWGYNSPLHF.

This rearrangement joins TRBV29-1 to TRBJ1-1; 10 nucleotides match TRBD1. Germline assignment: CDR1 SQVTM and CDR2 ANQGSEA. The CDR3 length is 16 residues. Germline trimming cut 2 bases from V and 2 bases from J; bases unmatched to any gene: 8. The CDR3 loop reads CSVESEGQGFNTEAFF. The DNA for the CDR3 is TGCAGCGTTGAATCTGAGGGACAGGGGTTCAACACTGAAGCTTTCTTT.

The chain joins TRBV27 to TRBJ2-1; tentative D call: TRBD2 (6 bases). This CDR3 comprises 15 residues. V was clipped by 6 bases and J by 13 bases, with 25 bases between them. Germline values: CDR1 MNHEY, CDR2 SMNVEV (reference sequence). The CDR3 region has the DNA TGTGCCAGCAGGACGCGGGATAGCGGCGCGTACCACCAGTTCTTC. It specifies CASRTRDSGAYHQFF.

In nucleotides, the CDR3 is TGTGCCAGCAGCAACACAGGGGCTAGCTATGGCTACACCTTC. Translating gives CASSNTGASYGYTF. V is TRBV11-3 and J is TRBJ1-2, with 7 bases that match TRBD1. This CDR3 contains 14 residues. V was clipped by 5 bases and J by 4 bases; unmatched bases: 7. Looked up from germline, CDR1 is SGHNT and CDR2 is YENEEA. Full variable domain (outside the CDR3, taken from reference TRBV11-3 and TRBJ1-2): EAGVVQSPRYKIIEKKQPVAFWCNPISGHNTLYWYLQNLGQGPELLIRYENEEAVDDSQLPKDRFSAERLKGVDSTLKIQPAELGDSAVYLCASSNTGASYGYTFGSGTRLTVV.